Below are 20 T cell receptor beta chains sequenced from a single sample in a study of beta chain features in type 1 diabetes. Expressed TCRB transcripts got sequenced, as all isolated RNA was reverse transcribed. Sequencing was performed with immunoSEQ multiplex PCR; in TCRdb, only in-frame clones are kept and a portion is missing. The sample consists of fewer than 400,000 clones, 6.5% to 10% of them appearing once. Sequencing was done on a sample of central memory CD4+ T cells from blood. These receptor sequences come from a woman under 30 in good health.

In this sample, this clone turned up a few times. Within the sample, other DNA sequences also encode this same CDR3. This rearrangement joins TRBV18 to TRBJ1-1, with 7 bases lining up with TRBD1. Germline V gene sequence: CDR1 KGHSH, CDR2 LQKENI. J gave up 1 base and V 4 bases, and 0 bases lay outside the gene matches. The CDR3 loop spans 13 amino acids. CDR3 sequence reads: CASSRDRNTEAFF. The CDR3, as DNA: TGTGCCAGCTCACGGGACAGGAACACTGAAGCTTTCTTT. The entire variable domain, with the rest obtained from reference TRBV18 and TRBJ1-1, is as follows: NAGVMQNPRHLVRRRGQEARLRCSPMKGHSHVYWYRQLPEEGLKFMVYLQKENIIDESGMPKERFSAEFPKEGPSILRIQQVVRGDSAAYFCASSRDRNTEAFFGQGTRLTVV.

At least ten counts were recorded for this clone. The chain couples TRBV7-2 to TRBJ2-3; D possibly corresponds to TRBD1 (5 bases). The CDR3 has 16 amino acids. V lost 5 bases to trimming and J lost 3 bases, with 18 bases between them. Germline V gives CDR1 SGHTA, CDR2 FQGNSA. The CDR3 DNA reads as TGTGCCAGCAGCCCCCGACCGGCAGGGTTGACAGATACGCAGTATTTT. This codes for CASSPRPAGLTDTQYF.

This rearrangement joins TRBV6-1 to TRBJ2-7; 9 nucleotides line up with TRBD1. Germline V CDR1 and CDR2: MNHNS, SASEGT. Unmatched junction bases numbered 4, after V lost 2 bases and J lost 2 bases. The CDR3 covers 15 residues. The CDR3 sequence is CASSELTGGPYEQYF. The CDR3 nucleotides read TGTGCCAGCAGTGAACTAACAGGGGGCCCCTACGAGCAGTACTTC.

This chain joins TRBV19 and TRBJ1-5; the D gene is possibly TRBD1 (5 bases). In germline, CDR1 is LNHDA, CDR2 SQIVND (reference sequence). This CDR3 region has 14 residues. Between the trimmed V and J ends, which lost 3 bases and 3 bases, there was a span of 9 bases. The CDR3 DNA reads TGTGCCAGTAGTATGGTGGGGCTCAATCAGCCCCAGCATTTT. This encodes CASSMVGLNQPQHF.

This clone was counted many times. The V call is TRBV2, the J call TRBJ2-1; 7 nucleotides agree with TRBD2. The J segment lost 7 bases and the V segment lost 1 base, leaving 1 base of the junction unmatched. CDR3 size: 13 residues. Germline CDR1 and CDR2: SNHLY and FYNNEI. The chain's CDR3 is CASSEVGGNEQFF. CDR3 in DNA: TGTGCCAGCAGTGAAGTGGGAGGGAATGAGCAGTTCTTC. The full variable domain, its missing parts supplied by reference TRBV2 and TRBJ2-1, is EPEVTQTPSHQVTQMGQEVILRCVPISNHLYFYWYRQILGQKVEFLVSFYNNEISEKSEIFDDQFSVERPDGSNFTLKIRSTKLEDSAMYFCASSEVGGNEQFFGPGTRLTVL.

This clone has a count of ten or more. The V and J genes are TRBV29-1 and TRBJ2-6; D unclear. The CDR3 length is 12 residues. V shed 7 bases and J shed 0 bases, with 4 bases lying between them. Germline CDR1 reads SQVTM; CDR2 reads ANQGSEA. The CDR3 DNA reads TGCAGCGCGGCCTCTGGGGCCAACGTCCTGACTTTC. Translating gives CSAASGANVLTF.

This clone was detected a few times. The chain uses TRBV5-4 and TRBJ1-2; possible D gene TRBD1, 5 bases. V dropped 4 bases and J dropped 4 bases, with 14 bases sitting between them. There are 14 residues in the CDR3. Looked up from germline, CDR1 is SGHNT and CDR2 is YYREEE (reference sequence). The CDR3 spells CASSPRPGTYGYTF. CDR3 DNA: TGTGCCAGCAGCCCTCGGCCAGGGACCTATGGCTACACCTTC.

This clone was observed a handful of times. The chain employs TRBV7-2 and TRBJ1-2; D call uncertain. V was trimmed by 1 base and J by 6 bases, leaving 12 bases between them. The CDR3 has 14 amino acids. Germline V gene lookup returns CDR1 SGHTA and CDR2 FQGNSA. For the CDR3, the DNA is TGTGCCAGCAGCTTAGTTGGTGGTAGGGATGGCTACACCTTC. Translation gives CASSLVGGRDGYTF.

This clone was picked up a small number of times. J is TRBJ2-1 and V is TRBV9, with D uncertain. CDR1 SGDLS and CDR2 YYNGEE come from the germline V gene. V was trimmed by 0 bases and J by 8 bases, leaving 15 bases between them. CDR3 length: 15 amino acids. DNA for the CDR3: TGTGCCAGCAGCGTAGCTGTGGAGTATGTCGATGAGCAGTTCTTC. Translating gives CASSVAVEYVDEQFF.

This clone was recorded many times. Within the sample, other DNA sequences also encode this same CDR3. CDR3 region: CASSYTGGAGYTF. In DNA form, the CDR3 reads TGTGCCAGCAGCTATACAGGGGGCGCGGGCTACACCTTC. The chain is built from TRBV7-9 and TRBJ1-2; 9 bases align to TRBD1. The V gene's germline CDR1 is SEHNR and CDR2 FQNEAQ (reference sequence). With 4 bases clipped from V and 8 bases from J, the junction kept 5 bases outside the gene matches. CDR3 length: 13 residues.

The chain couples TRBV27 to TRBJ1-5, with TRBD1 matching 12 bases. The ends lost 0 bases at V and 4 bases at J; junction bases unmatched: 4. Germline lookup yields CDR1 MNHEY and CDR2 SMNVEV (reference sequence). This CDR3 region has 17 residues. This CDR3 reads CASSLSGTGGGNQPQHF. Here the CDR3 DNA reads TGTGCCAGCAGTTTATCCGGGACAGGGGGCGGGAATCAGCCCCAGCATTTT.

The J gene is TRBJ1-5, the V gene TRBV6-1; D gene unclear. The germline gives CDR1 MNHNS, CDR2 SASEGT. CDR3 length: 14 amino acids. Trimming removed 1 base from V and 5 bases from J, with 9 bases in between. This chain's CDR3 is CASSEGGGDQPQHF. The CDR3 DNA follows: TGTGCCAGCAGTGAAGGGGGTGGGGATCAGCCCCAGCATTTT.

The chain employs TRBV7-8 and TRBJ2-2; no firm D call. The CDR3 extends over 14 amino acids. The V end lost 2 bases, the J end lost 6 bases, and 10 bases lay between the germline ends. Germline V gives CDR1 SGHVS, CDR2 FQNEAQ. DNA for the CDR3: TGTGCCAGCAGCTTACCCCAGCAGGCCGGGGAGCTGTTTTTT. It is translated as CASSLPQQAGELFF.

In this sample, this clone turned up a few times. The V gene is TRBV7-9, the J gene TRBJ2-2; D not certain. The V gene's germline CDR1 is SEHNR and CDR2 FQNEAQ (reference sequence). This CDR3 contains 15 residues. The V and J ends lost 5 bases and 5 bases respectively, with 15 bases between them. CDR3 coding DNA: TGTGCCAGCAGCATCCCTGCGTTAGTAACCGGGGAGCTGTTTTTT. Translation: CASSIPALVTGELFF. Using reference TRBV7-9 and TRBJ2-2 for the parts outside the CDR3, the full variable domain is DTGVSQNPRHKITKRGQNVTFRCDPISEHNRLYWYRQTLGQGPEFLTYFQNEAQLEKSRLLSDRFSAERPKGSFSTLEIQRTEQGDSAMYLCASSIPALVTGELFFGEGSRLTVL.

The sample holds one count of this clone. The chain has TRBV6-4 and TRBJ1-1; TRBD1 matches at 8 bases. V lost 6 bases and J lost 6; bases outside the gene matches: 12. This CDR3 has 15 residues. CDR1 and CDR2 from the germline V gene are MRHNA and SNTAGT. CDR3 in amino acids: CASRKYDRGGPEAFF. The CDR3 DNA reads as TGTGCCAGCAGGAAATACGACAGGGGTGGACCTGAAGCTTTCTTT.

J is TRBJ2-1 and V is TRBV10-3, with D unclear. The CDR3 runs to 16 residues. V was trimmed by 10 bases and J by 7 bases, leaving 26 bases between them. The germline gives CDR1 ENHRY, CDR2 SYGVKD. CDR3 nucleotide sequence: TGTGCCAGCAGACCGATATTCACGAGTGGGAAAAATGAGCAGTTCTTC. This encodes CASRPIFTSGKNEQFF.

V is TRBV6-5 and J is TRBJ2-3; D is perhaps TRBD1 or TRBD2 (5 bases each). There are 13 residues in the CDR3. CDR1 and CDR2 from the germline V gene are MNHEY and SVGAGI. Between the trimmed V and J ends, which lost 5 bases and 6 bases, there was a span of 12 bases. CDR3 bases: TGTGCCAGCAGTCCGGGACGTGAGGATACGCAGTATTTT. Translating it yields CASSPGREDTQYF.

The table lists this clone with many counts. The chain uses TRBV10-3 and TRBJ2-7; possible D gene TRBD1, 5 bases. CDR3 length: 14 amino acids. V lost 7 bases and J 2 bases, leaving 15 bases between the germline ends. CDR1 and CDR2 (germline): ENHRY, SYGVKD. The CDR3 region is CAITSGQGAYEQYF. The CDR3 region has the DNA TGTGCCATCACATCCGGCCAAGGGGCCTACGAGCAGTACTTC.

The V call is TRBV6-1, the J call TRBJ1-2; D possibly corresponds to TRBD1 (5 bases). Per the germline V gene, CDR1 is MNHNS and CDR2 is SASEGT. V was shortened by 10 bases and J by 4 bases, with 16 bases between the two germline ends. CDR3 size: 13 residues. CDR3 nucleotide sequence: TGTGCCATAAACCTTGCAGGGCCCTATGGCTACACCTTC. Its translation is CAINLAGPYGYTF.

In this sample, this clone turned up a few times. The rearrangement joins TRBV7-2 to TRBJ2-5; tentatively, D is TRBD1 or TRBD2 (5 bases each). The CDR3 has 14 residues. V lost 5 bases and J lost 4, with 14 bases in between. Per germline, CDR1 SGHTA and CDR2 FQGNSA. In DNA, the CDR3 is TGTGCCAGCAGCGAACAGGTTGGGGGAGAGACCCAGTACTTC. Translated, it gives CASSEQVGGETQYF.